Sequencing of this TCR beta chain was carried out in a study of T cell changes during pregnancy in multiple sclerosis. Method: immunoSEQ multiplex PCR; TCRdb's copy keeps in-frame clones and lacks some. The sample holds some 66,000 clones, roughly 91% seen once. Deletions cut 1 base from V and 4 bases from J, with 14 bases between. There are 15 residues in the CDR3. CDR1 is GTSNPN and CDR2 is SVGIG in the germline V gene (reference sequence). The clonotype comes from a female donor with multiple sclerosis, enrolled in a pregnancy study. J is TRBJ2-1 and V is TRBV30, with D possibly matching TRBD2 (6 bases). The material sequenced was CD8+ T cells from peripheral blood mononuclear cells, taken before pregnancy. CDR3 sequence: CAWSGRAGTYNEQFF. CDR3 in DNA: TGTGCCTGGAGTGGTCGGGCAGGGACTTACAATGAGCAGTTCTTC.